Sequencing of this T cell receptor beta chain was carried out in a study of regulatory T cells in long-lasting Graves disease (dated by TCRdb to the early 2020s). About the full investigation: Persistent Graves' disease was defined as antithyroid drug treatment for over 5 years with persistently positive TSH receptor autoantibodies. This study used TCR sequencing and RNA sequencing of peripheral blood to compare persistent Graves' disease patients against newly diagnosed Graves' disease patients. The study was registered as a clinical trial and conducted in China. A total of around 35 samples underwent TCR sequencing: approximately 13 from persistent and roughly 20 from newly diagnosed Graves' disease patients. In the clinical cohort, patients with persistent Graves' disease had used antithyroid drugs for an average of about 10.3 years.

The CDR3 runs 17 amino acids, cysteine and phenylalanine included. The CDR3 DNA has 51 bases and is translated from base 1. At the junction V is shortened by 8 bases and J by 4 bases, with 26 bases in between. From the germline V gene, CDR1 is MNHNS and CDR2 is SASEGT. The time point tag for this specimen amounts to: persistent/refractory GD, antithyroid drugs over 5 years with positive TRAb. For both TCR sequencing and RNA sequencing, RNA was extracted from PBMCs using TRIzol. The diagnosis of Graves' disease followed American Thyroid Association guidelines. Recruitment of patients was carried out at an endocrinology department in Xi'an, China. Each patient gave about 9.1 milliliters of peripheral blood, collected in an EDTA anticoagulant tube. Ficoll Paque Plus density gradient separation was used to isolate PBMCs, and no further T cell sorting was performed. An Agilent 2100 Bioanalyzer and agarose gel were used to assess RNA quality, and a NanoDrop 2000 was used to measure RNA concentration.

This clonotype was seen only a few times. What this receptor recognizes is not known. No qualities accompany the bases; no much larger clone lies one base away. Overall results and qualifications from the work: Persistent Graves' disease patients showed lower TCR Shannon entropy and fewer highly expanded clones than newly diagnosed patients, suggesting clonal expansion. Sequencing and analysis were limited to the TCR beta chain. As a limitation, the authors acknowledged that the small sample size may reduce accuracy. Persistent disease showed preferential use of TRBV28, TRBJ1-2 and TRBJ2-5, whereas newly diagnosed disease favored TRBV20-1 and TRBJ2-1. Because the primary lesion, thyroid tissue, could not be accessed, the study looked at peripheral blood alone. Patients with persistent disease shared more public clonotypes (around 2,500) than newly diagnosed patients did (roughly 970).

Library generation was performed with multiplex PCR. Sequencer: Illumina HiSeq 4000. CDR3 regions were amplified by Arm-PCR with iRepertoire HTBI primers to construct TCR beta libraries. Gel purification was performed on PCR products prior to sequencing. In the original analysis: Gene usage analysis of CDR3 amino acid clonotypes relied on the approximately 60 TRBV and 12 to 15 TRBJ segments identified across samples. Filtered high-quality paired reads were merged into contigs using COPE and FqMerger. BLAST was used to align contigs to IMGT TRBV, TRBD and TRBJ reference genes, with CDR3 defined following IMGT. Clonotypes above 0.1% frequency were classified as highly expanded clones. Shannon entropy served as the measure of repertoire diversity, while the Gini coefficient captured V-J evenness. Public clonotypes were defined as clonotypes shared by more than one individual. Clones were called with MiXCR by TCRdb after fastp trimmed the public reads at Q25, and only in-frame beta chains were retained. Each entry is one CDR3 protein sequence, shown with its most common DNA and genes. These V and J calls originate from TCRdb's pipeline instead of the authors' own analysis. The sample has roughly 500,000 distinct CDR3 sequences on record, 20% to 25% of them singletons. Of the sample, approximately 6.4% is held by the ten largest clones.

The rearranged chain carries TRBV6-1 and TRBJ1-2; the D region possibly corresponds to TRBD1 (5 bases align). Sequences were derived from peripheral blood mononuclear cells (PBMCs), sampled when the disease was refractory, from a patient treated with antithyroid drugs. This TCR was recovered from a female donor with Graves disease. The DNA is as follows: TGTGCCAGCCATTCCCTCCGCCGCGCAGGGAATTCCTATGGCTACACCTTC. This translates into CASHSLRRAGNSYGYTF.